The 10 T cell receptor beta chains presented below share a single source sample, sequenced in a study of blood T cell repertoires in COVID-19. Measured with immunoSEQ multiplex PCR; TCRdb has only the in-frame clones, and not every one. The sample yields 110,000 to 150,000 clones, around 80% seen once. Sequenced: PBMCs or T cells enriched from blood (not recorded which). The source of these receptors is a woman aged 45-65 years who had recovered from COVID-19.

The sample holds a few counts of this clone. The chain carries TRBV7-3 and TRBJ1-1; 8 bases map to TRBD1. V lost 4 bases to trimming and J lost 2 bases; unmatched junction nucleotides: 9. The germline CDR1 and CDR2 sequences are SGHTA and FQGTGA. This CDR3 is 16 amino acids long. The CDR3 bases are TGTGCCAGCAGCTCCAACCCGGGACAGGTTAACACTGAAGCTTTCTTT. It codes for CASSSNPGQVNTEAFF.

The chain combines TRBV29-1 with TRBJ1-2; 9 nucleotides align to TRBD1. The CDR3 length is 14 residues. With V trimmed by 4 bases and J by 6 bases, 9 bases remained unmatched. Germline CDR1 reads SQVTM; CDR2 reads ANQGSEA. The CDR3 DNA reads as TGCAGCGTTGGAGGACAGGGGCGATACGATGGCTACACCTTC. It encodes CSVGGQGRYDGYTF. Filled out from reference TRBV29-1 and TRBJ1-2, the complete variable domain reads SAVISQKPSRDICQRGTSLTIQCQVDSQVTMMFWYRQQPGQSLTLIATANQGSEATYESGFVIDKFPISRPNLTFSTLTVSNMSPEDSSIYLCSVGGQGRYDGYTFGSGTRLTVV.

This clone came up once. Other nucleotide sequences in the sample specify the same CDR3. The chain combines TRBV20-1 with TRBJ2-7; no reliable D call. V was cut by 0 bases and J by 4 bases, with 4 bases left in between. The germline V gene encodes CDR1 DFQATT and CDR2 SNEGSKA (reference sequence). CDR3 length: 11 residues. The CDR3 sequence: CSARDLYEQYF. CDR3 DNA: TGCAGTGCTAGAGATCTTTACGAGCAGTACTTC.

This clone has just a few counts. The chain joins TRBV2 to TRBJ1-5; weak D call: TRBD1 (5 bases). Germline values: CDR1 SNHLY, CDR2 FYNNEI. CDR3 size: 13 residues. V lost 9 bases and J 6 bases, leaving 15 bases between the germline ends. CDR3 sequence: CASSFGAGQPQHF. CDR3 DNA sequence: TGTGCCAGTTCATTTGGGGCAGGTCAGCCCCAGCATTTT.

The chain recombines TRBV29-1 with TRBJ2-3; 7 bases align to TRBD2. Losses at the gene ends were 4 bases for V and 1 base for J; bases not matched to a gene: 5. The CDR3 runs 14 residues. Germline CDR1 and CDR2: SQVTM and ANQGSEA. The CDR3 loop reads CSVVSGGGTDTQYF. As DNA, the CDR3 is TGCAGCGTTGTTTCGGGGGGAGGCACAGATACGCAGTATTTT.

The V gene is TRBV3-1 (or the pseudogene TRBV3-2), the J gene TRBJ1-4; TRBD1 agrees at 11 bases. The CDR3 runs 21 residues. With V trimmed by 3 bases and J by 3 bases, 18 bases remained unmatched. Germline V gene lookup returns CDR1 LGHDT and CDR2 YNNKEL (reference sequence). CDR3 protein: CASSQSLRGTGGWRANEKLFF. CDR3 nucleotide sequence: TGTGCCAGCAGCCAGAGTTTAAGAGGGACAGGGGGTTGGAGGGCTAATGAAAAACTGTTTTTT.

The V and J genes are TRBV7-2 and TRBJ2-1; possible D gene TRBD2, 5 bases. This CDR3 region has 14 residues. V was cut by 4 bases and J by 10 bases, with 17 bases left in between. CDR1 SGHTA and CDR2 FQGNSA come from the germline V gene. CDR3 nucleotide sequence: TGTGCCAGCAGCTCGGACGGGAAAGGGCGAGAGCAGTTCTTC. It is translated as CASSSDGKGREQFF.

The chain employs TRBV11-2 and TRBJ1-6; 8 bases line up with TRBD1. The germline gives CDR1 SGHAT, CDR2 FQNNGV. Unmatched junction bases numbered 1, after V lost 3 bases and J lost 3 bases. The CDR3 is 15 amino acids. For the CDR3, the DNA is TGTGCCAGCAGCTTTGACAGGGGCTATAATTCACCCCTCCACTTT. Its protein product is CASSFDRGYNSPLHF.

This sequence joins TRBV9 and TRBJ2-3, with D perhaps TRBD2 (5 bases). V was trimmed by 4 bases and J by 2 bases, leaving 14 bases between them. Germline CDR1 is SGDLS and CDR2 is YYNGEE. This CDR3 spans 15 amino acids. CDR3 in amino acids: CASSNRAVDTDTQYF. Here the CDR3 DNA reads TGTGCCAGCAGCAACCGAGCGGTGGACACAGATACGCAGTATTTT.

V is TRBV4-1 and J is TRBJ2-7, with 8 bases lining up with TRBD1. J was trimmed by 2 bases and V by 5 bases; bases with no gene match: 14. The CDR3 consists of 17 residues. Germline V CDR1 and CDR2: MGHRA, YSYEKL. Here the CDR3 DNA reads TGCGCCAGCAGCTCACGAGCCCCTGGACAGGGCGCCTACGAGCAGTACTTC. Its protein is CASSSRAPGQGAYEQYF.